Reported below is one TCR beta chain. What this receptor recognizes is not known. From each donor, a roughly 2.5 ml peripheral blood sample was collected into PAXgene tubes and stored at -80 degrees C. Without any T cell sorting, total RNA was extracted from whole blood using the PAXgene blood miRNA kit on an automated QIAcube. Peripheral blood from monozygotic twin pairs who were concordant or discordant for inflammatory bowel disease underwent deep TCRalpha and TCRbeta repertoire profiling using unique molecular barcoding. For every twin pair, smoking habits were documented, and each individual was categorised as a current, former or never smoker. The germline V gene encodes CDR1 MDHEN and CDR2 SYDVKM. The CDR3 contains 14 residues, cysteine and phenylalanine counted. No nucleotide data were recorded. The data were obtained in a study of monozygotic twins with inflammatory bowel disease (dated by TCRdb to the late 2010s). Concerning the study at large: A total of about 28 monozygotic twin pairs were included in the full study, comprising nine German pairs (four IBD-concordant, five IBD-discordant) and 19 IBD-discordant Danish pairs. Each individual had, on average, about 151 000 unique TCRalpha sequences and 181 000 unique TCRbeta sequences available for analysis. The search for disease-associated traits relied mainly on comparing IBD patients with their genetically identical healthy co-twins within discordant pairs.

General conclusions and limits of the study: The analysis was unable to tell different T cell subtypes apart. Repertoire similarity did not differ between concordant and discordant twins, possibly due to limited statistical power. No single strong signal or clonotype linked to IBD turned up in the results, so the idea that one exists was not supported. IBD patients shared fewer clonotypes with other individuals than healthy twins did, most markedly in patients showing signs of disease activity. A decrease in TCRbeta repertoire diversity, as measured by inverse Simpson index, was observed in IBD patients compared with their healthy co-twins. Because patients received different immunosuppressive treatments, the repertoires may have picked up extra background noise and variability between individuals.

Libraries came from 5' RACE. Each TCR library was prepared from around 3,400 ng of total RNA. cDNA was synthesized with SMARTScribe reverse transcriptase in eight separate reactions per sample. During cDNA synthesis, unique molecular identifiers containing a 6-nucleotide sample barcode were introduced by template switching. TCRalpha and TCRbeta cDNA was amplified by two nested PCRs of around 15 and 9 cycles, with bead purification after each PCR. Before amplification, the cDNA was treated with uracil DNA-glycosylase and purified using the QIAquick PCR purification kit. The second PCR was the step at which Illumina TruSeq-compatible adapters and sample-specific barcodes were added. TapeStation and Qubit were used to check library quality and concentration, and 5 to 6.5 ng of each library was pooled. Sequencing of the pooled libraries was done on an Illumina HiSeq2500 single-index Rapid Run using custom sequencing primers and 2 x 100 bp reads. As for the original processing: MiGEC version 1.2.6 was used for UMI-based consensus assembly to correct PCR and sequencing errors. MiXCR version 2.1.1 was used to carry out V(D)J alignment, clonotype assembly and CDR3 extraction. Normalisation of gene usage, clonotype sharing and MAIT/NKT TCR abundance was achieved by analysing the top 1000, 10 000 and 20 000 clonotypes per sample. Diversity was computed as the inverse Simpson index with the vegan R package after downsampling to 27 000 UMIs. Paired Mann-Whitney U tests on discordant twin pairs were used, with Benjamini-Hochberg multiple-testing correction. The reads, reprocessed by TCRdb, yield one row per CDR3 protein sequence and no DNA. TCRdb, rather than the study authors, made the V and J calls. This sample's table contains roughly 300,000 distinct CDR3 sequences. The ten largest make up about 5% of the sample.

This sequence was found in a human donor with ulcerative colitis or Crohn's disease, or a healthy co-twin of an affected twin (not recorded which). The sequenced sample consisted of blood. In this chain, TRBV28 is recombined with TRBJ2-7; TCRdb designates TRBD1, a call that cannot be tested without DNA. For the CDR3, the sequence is CASRTGTAFYEQYF.